These 25 T cell receptor beta chains were sequenced from one sample in a study of blood T cell repertoires in COVID-19. Clones were read by immunoSEQ multiplex PCR, and TCRdb kept only the in-frame ones, dropping some. The sample shows some 94,000 clones, 70% to 85% of them seen only once. Sequencing used peripheral blood. These receptors came from an older woman in a cohort sampled during active or convalescent COVID-19.

This clone was counted between two and nine times. The chain recombines TRBV19 with TRBJ2-5; a weak D match, TRBD1 (6 bases). Germline loops: CDR1 LNHDA, CDR2 SQIVND (reference sequence). The CDR3 consists of 17 residues. The V gene lost 7 bases and the J gene lost 4 bases, with 25 bases spanning the gap. The CDR3 protein is CASTQARGPTEGETQYF. In DNA, the CDR3 is TGTGCCAGTACCCAAGCCAGGGGCCCCACCGAGGGAGAGACCCAGTACTTC. The full variable domain, completed using reference TRBV19 and TRBJ2-5, is DGGITQSPKYLFRKEGQNVTLSCEQNLNHDAMYWYRQDPGQGLRLIYYSQIVNDFQKGDIAEGYSVSREKKESFPLTVTSAQKNPTAFYLCASTQARGPTEGETQYFGPGTRLLVL.

The chain combines TRBV7-2 with TRBJ1-1, with D perhaps TRBD1 (6 bases). Per the germline V gene, CDR1 is SGHTA and CDR2 is FQGNSA. This CDR3 spans 14 amino acids. The V and J ends lost 2 bases and 3 bases respectively, with 10 bases between them. CDR3 region: CASSLSSGDTEAFF. DNA of the CDR3: TGTGCCAGCAGCTTATCATCAGGGGACACTGAAGCTTTCTTT.

This chain joins TRBV18 and TRBJ1-6, with a tentative D call TRBD1 (6 bases). V shed 6 bases and J shed 5 bases, with 23 bases lying between them. The CDR3 runs to 18 residues. From germline, CDR1 is KGHSH and CDR2 LQKENI. The CDR3 region has the DNA TGTGCCAGCTCCCACGGATGGGGGCATCGGGCCGATAATTCACCCCTCCACTTT. It codes for CASSHGWGHRADNSPLHF. The full variable domain, its missing parts supplied by reference TRBV18 and TRBJ1-6, is NAGVMQNPRHLVRRRGQEARLRCSPMKGHSHVYWYRQLPEEGLKFMVYLQKENIIDESGMPKERFSAEFPKEGPSILRIQQVVRGDSAAYFCASSHGWGHRADNSPLHFGNGTRLTVT.

The chain employs TRBV6-6 and TRBJ2-7; 8 bases map to TRBD2. CDR3 length: 18 residues. Germline V lookup: CDR1 MNHNY, CDR2 SVGAGI (reference sequence). The ends lost 5 bases at V and 1 base at J; junction bases unmatched: 16. This chain's CDR3 is CASSPWYSTAGGSYEQYF. CDR3 sequence (DNA): TGTGCCAGCAGTCCGTGGTATTCGACTGCGGGAGGATCCTACGAGCAGTACTTC.

The rearrangement uses TRBV19 and TRBJ2-3, with TRBD2 matching 10 bases. The germline V gene encodes CDR1 LNHDA and CDR2 SQIVND (reference sequence). CDR3 length: 16 amino acids. Losses at the gene ends were 4 bases for V and 6 bases for J; bases not matched to a gene: 10. The CDR3 protein is CASSRSASGGLDTQYF. The DNA for the CDR3 is TGTGCCAGTAGTAGGTCGGCTAGCGGGGGCTTGGATACGCAGTATTTT.

This chain uses TRBV7-6 with TRBJ2-1; TRBD2 matches at 8 bases. V was clipped by 4 bases and J by 3 bases; unmatched bases: 5. Germline CDR1 reads SGHVS; CDR2 reads FNYEAQ. This CDR3 has 15 amino acids. CDR3 sequence: CASSYREGYYNEQFF. CDR3 nucleotide sequence: TGTGCCAGCAGCTACCGGGAGGGGTACTACAATGAGCAGTTCTTC.

V gene TRBV19 combines with J gene TRBJ1-2; unclear D gene. The V gene lost 6 bases and the J gene lost 4 bases, with 9 bases spanning the gap. Germline assignment: CDR1 LNHDA and CDR2 SQIVND (reference sequence). This CDR3 is 12 amino acids long. CDR3 DNA sequence: TGTGCCAGTAGACAAAATACCTATGGCTACACCTTC. It yields the protein CASRQNTYGYTF.

There are a few counts of this clone. The gene calls are TRBV5-1 and TRBJ1-2; TRBD1 matches 9 bases. The length of the CDR3 is 14 residues. The V segment lost 4 bases and the J segment 7 bases; nucleotides outside the gene matches: 8. Germline values: CDR1 SGHRS, CDR2 YFSETQ. CDR3 protein: CASSIGQGNGGYTF. As DNA, the CDR3 is TGCGCCAGCAGCATCGGACAGGGGAACGGTGGCTACACCTTC.

The chain combines TRBV3-1 (or the pseudogene TRBV3-2) with TRBJ2-4; 9 nucleotides match TRBD1. There are 14 residues in the CDR3. CDR1 is LGHDT and CDR2 is YNNKEL in the germline V gene (reference sequence). The trim removed 4 bases at V and 7 bases at J, leaving 5 bases unmatched. DNA for the CDR3: TGTGCCAGCAGCCGGGACAGGGATCGGAACATTCAGTACTTC. This encodes CASSRDRDRNIQYF.

The chain couples TRBV6-5 to TRBJ2-1, with 9 nucleotides matching TRBD2. CDR1 and CDR2 from the germline V gene are MNHEY and SVGAGI. V was clipped by 7 bases and J by 10 bases; unmatched bases: 11. The CDR3 is 14 residues long. The CDR3 bases are TGTGCCAGCACCACGAGTAGGACTAGCGCCGAGCAGTTCTTC. Amino acid sequence: CASTTSRTSAEQFF.

This chain links TRBV5-6 with TRBJ1-4, with a possible D match to TRBD1 (5 bases). CDR1 is SGHDT, CDR2 YYEEEE, per germline. The V end was cut by 1 base, the J end by 2 bases, with 18 bases between. The CDR3 sequence is 18 residues long. The CDR3 spells CASSLRRAGRLTNEKLFF. The CDR3 DNA reads TGTGCCAGCAGCTTGAGGCGGGCAGGGAGGCTGACTAATGAAAAACTGTTTTTT.

The V call is TRBV14, the J call TRBJ2-1; TRBD2 agrees at 9 bases. This CDR3 spans 16 amino acids. CDR1 and CDR2 from the germline V gene are SGHDN and FVKESK. Trimming removed 2 bases from V and 9 bases from J; junction bases left unmatched: 11. CDR3 sequence: CASSQRWRGGFSEQFF. For the CDR3, the DNA is TGTGCCAGCAGCCAACGATGGCGGGGGGGCTTTAGTGAGCAGTTCTTC.

This clone was seen more than once but under ten times. This chain uses TRBV29-1 with TRBJ1-5; D is perhaps TRBD1 (5 bases). This CDR3 has 14 amino acids. V lost 6 bases and J lost 0, with 12 bases in between. Germline CDR1 is SQVTM and CDR2 is ANQGSEA. CDR3 protein: CSVAGGNSNQPQHF. The CDR3 DNA follows: TGCAGCGTCGCCGGGGGTAATAGCAATCAGCCCCAGCATTTT.

J is TRBJ1-4 and V is TRBV5-3; TRBD1 agrees at 7 bases. TRBV5-3 counts as an open reading frame of uncertain function. With 3 bases clipped from V and 8 bases from J, the junction kept 13 bases outside the gene matches. The CDR3 contains 16 residues. The CDR3 DNA is TGTGCCAGAAGCTCTGACGAAAGACAGGGTGGGGAAAAACTGTTTTTT. Protein product: CARSSDERQGGEKLFF.

V and J are TRBV6-2 or TRBV6-3 and TRBJ2-7; 8 bases agree with TRBD2. J lost 6 bases, V lost 0 bases, and 7 bases had no gene match. The CDR3 spans 15 residues. Germline CDR1 is MNHEY and CDR2 is SVGEGT. The DNA for the CDR3 is TGTGCCAGCAGTTACTCGACGGGGGGGCCTGGCGAGCAGTACTTC. Translation: CASSYSTGGPGEQYF.

This clone was observed a few times. The rearrangement uses TRBV18 and TRBJ2-5; the D gene is possibly TRBD2 (6 bases). The germline CDR1 and CDR2 sequences are KGHSH and LQKENI. The CDR3 runs 14 residues. Between the trimmed V and J ends, which lost 0 bases and 5 bases, there was a span of 10 bases. The CDR3 region is CASSPPGEDETQYF. The CDR3 nucleotides are TGTGCCAGCTCACCACCAGGGGAGGACGAGACCCAGTACTTC.

V is TRBV6-2 or TRBV6-3 and J is TRBJ2-4; possible D gene TRBD1, 6 bases. V dropped 2 bases and J dropped 6 bases, with 14 bases sitting between them. The CDR3 runs 15 residues. Germline V gives CDR1 MNHEY, CDR2 SVGEGT. Here the CDR3 reads CASSYGFPGANIQYF. CDR3 nucleotides: TGTGCCAGCAGTTACGGATTCCCAGGGGCAAACATTCAGTACTTC.

V gene TRBV7-9 combines with J gene TRBJ2-1; 10 nucleotides line up with TRBD2. The CDR3 consists of 13 residues. Germline V gene data show CDR1 as SEHNR and CDR2 as FQNEAQ (reference sequence). Germline trimming cut 6 bases from V and 10 bases from J; bases unmatched to any gene: 6. CDR3 nucleotide sequence: TGTGCCAGCAGTTCTGGACTAGCGGAAGAGCAGTTCTTC. Translating it yields CASSSGLAEEQFF.

V and J are TRBV10-3 and TRBJ2-7; TRBD2 matches 8 bases. CDR3 length equals 16 residues. V lost 0 bases, J lost 0 bases, and 4 bases stayed unmatched. CDR1 ENHRY and CDR2 SYGVKD come from the germline V gene. The CDR3 DNA sequence: TGTGCCATCAGTGAGTCCGGGGGGGTCGGCTCCTACGAGCAGTACTTC. Translated, it gives CAISESGGVGSYEQYF.

The chain has TRBV5-1 and TRBJ2-7, with 8 bases fitting TRBD2. Per germline, CDR1 SGHRS and CDR2 YFSETQ. The V and J ends lost 0 bases and 2 bases, in that order; junction bases with no gene match: 4. CDR3 length equals 15 residues. This CDR3 reads CASSLDGGAPYEQYF. CDR3 coding DNA: TGCGCCAGCAGCTTGGACGGGGGGGCCCCCTACGAGCAGTACTTC.

The V gene is TRBV18, the J gene TRBJ1-1, with a possible D match to TRBD1 (6 bases). V was shortened by 4 bases and J by 1 base, with 13 bases between the two germline ends. Germline V gives CDR1 KGHSH, CDR2 LQKENI. The CDR3 length is 15 residues. CDR3 sequence (DNA): TGTGCCAGCTCACGGGGGCCAGGGCAGAACACTGAAGCTTTCTTT. Encoded protein: CASSRGPGQNTEAFF. Variable domain in full (rest from reference TRBV18 and TRBJ1-1): NAGVMQNPRHLVRRRGQEARLRCSPMKGHSHVYWYRQLPEEGLKFMVYLQKENIIDESGMPKERFSAEFPKEGPSILRIQQVVRGDSAAYFCASSRGPGQNTEAFFGQGTRLTVV.

V gene TRBV4-2 combines with J gene TRBJ2-5; 14 bases match TRBD2. From germline, CDR1 is LGHNA and CDR2 YNFKEQ. The CDR3 loop spans 15 amino acids. The V and J ends lost 4 bases and 10 bases, in that order; junction bases with no gene match: 8. The CDR3 region has the DNA TGTGCCAGCAGCCCCGGGACTAGCGGGGGAGAGGGCCAGTACTTC. Protein: CASSPGTSGGEGQYF.

The chain links TRBV28 to TRBJ1-1; the D is unclear. The CDR3 spans 14 residues. Trimming shortened V by 7 bases and J by 1 base, and 13 bases separated the two germline ends. Looked up from germline, CDR1 is MDHEN and CDR2 is SYDVKM. CDR3 sequence: CASILWGGNTEAFF. The CDR3 DNA reads TGTGCCAGCATTCTATGGGGAGGGAACACTGAAGCTTTCTTT.

V gene TRBV10-3 combines with J gene TRBJ2-7; 8 bases align to TRBD1. The junction had 4 bases not matched to a gene; V was cut back by 0 bases and J by 0 bases. The CDR3 runs 16 residues. The V gene's germline CDR1 is ENHRY and CDR2 SYGVKD. The CDR3: CAISESWDRSSYEQYF. The CDR3 DNA is TGTGCCATCAGTGAGTCTTGGGACAGGTCCTCCTACGAGCAGTACTTC.

This clone has just one count. J is TRBJ2-5 and V is TRBV3-1 (or the pseudogene TRBV3-2), with 12 bases lining up with TRBD2. Trimming cost V 4 bases and J 4 bases; bases outside gene matches: 4. This CDR3 spans 15 amino acids. CDR1 and CDR2 (germline): LGHDT, YNNKEL (reference sequence). In DNA, the CDR3 is TGTGCCAGCAGCCCAGGACTAGCGGGGTCAGAGACCCAGTACTTC. Translated: CASSPGLAGSETQYF.